Described below is a single TCR delta chain sequence and its context. These data belong to a study of gamma-delta chains in newborns, infants, children. At the level of the study: Innate gammadelta T cells reportedly expand polyclonally right after birth, driven by microbial exposure, per the title.

TCRdb re-called the reads through CATT. The top ten hold 7.1% of the sample, which has 5,500 to 8,500 delta-chain clones, approximately 10% seen once. The CDR3 is made up of 23 amino acids. Germline CDR1 reads GEAIGNYY; CDR2 reads EKD. V shed 3 bases and J 2 bases; nucleotides not matched to a gene: 26. The gene calls are TRDV2 and TRDJ1, with 13 bases that match TRDD3. The J gene is not listed in TCRdb, so it was assigned here from a DNA match to germline. The sequencing input was blood. This receptor was taken from a child who was a newborn, infant or young child, either healthy, febrile or measles-vaccinated (not recorded which). In DNA form, the CDR3 reads TGTGCCTGTGACCCTGTTTCCCACGAGGGCAAGACTGGGGGATACGCGCGGACCGATAAACTCATCTTT. This translates into CACDPVSHEGKTGGYARTDKLIF.